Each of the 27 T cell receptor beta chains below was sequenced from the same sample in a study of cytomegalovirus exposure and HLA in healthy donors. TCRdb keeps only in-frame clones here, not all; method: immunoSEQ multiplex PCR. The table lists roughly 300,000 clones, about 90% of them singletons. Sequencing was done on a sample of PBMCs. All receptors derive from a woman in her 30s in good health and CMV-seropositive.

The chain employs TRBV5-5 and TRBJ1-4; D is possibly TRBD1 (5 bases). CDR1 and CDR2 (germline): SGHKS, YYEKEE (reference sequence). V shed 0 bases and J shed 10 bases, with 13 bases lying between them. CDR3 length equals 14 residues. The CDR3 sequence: CASSLGPRGGKLFF. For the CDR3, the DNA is TGTGCCAGCAGCTTGGGCCCGCGTGGGGGAAAACTGTTTTTT.

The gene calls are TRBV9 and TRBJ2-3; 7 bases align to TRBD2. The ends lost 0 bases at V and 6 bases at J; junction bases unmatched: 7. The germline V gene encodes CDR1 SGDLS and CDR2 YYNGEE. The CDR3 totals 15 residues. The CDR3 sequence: CASSVAGSSGDTQYF. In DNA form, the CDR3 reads TGTGCCAGCAGCGTAGCTGGGAGTAGCGGGGATACGCAGTATTTT.

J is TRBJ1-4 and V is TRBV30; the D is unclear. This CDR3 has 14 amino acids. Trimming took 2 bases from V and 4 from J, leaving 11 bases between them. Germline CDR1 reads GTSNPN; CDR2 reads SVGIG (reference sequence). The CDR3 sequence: CAWSRRAFNEKLFF. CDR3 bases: TGTGCCTGGAGTAGAAGGGCCTTTAATGAAAAACTGTTTTTT.

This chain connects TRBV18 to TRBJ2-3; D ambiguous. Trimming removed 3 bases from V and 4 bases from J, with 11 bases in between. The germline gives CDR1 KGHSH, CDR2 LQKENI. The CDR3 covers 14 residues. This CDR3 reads CASSPGNGADTQYF. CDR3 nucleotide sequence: TGTGCCAGCTCACCCGGAAACGGCGCAGATACGCAGTATTTT.

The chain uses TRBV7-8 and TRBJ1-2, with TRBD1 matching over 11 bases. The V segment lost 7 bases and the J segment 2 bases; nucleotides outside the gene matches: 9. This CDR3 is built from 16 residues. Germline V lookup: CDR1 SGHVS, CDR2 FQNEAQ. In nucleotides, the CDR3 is TGTGCCAGCATCGAGCCGGGACAGGGGGGAAACTATGGCTACACCTTC. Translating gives CASIEPGQGGNYGYTF.

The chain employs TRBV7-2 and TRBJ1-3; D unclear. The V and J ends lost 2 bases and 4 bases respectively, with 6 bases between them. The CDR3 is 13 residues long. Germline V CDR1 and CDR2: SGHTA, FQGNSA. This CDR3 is CASSLSSGNTIYF. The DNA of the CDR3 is TGTGCCAGCAGCTTATCTTCCGGAAACACCATATATTTT.

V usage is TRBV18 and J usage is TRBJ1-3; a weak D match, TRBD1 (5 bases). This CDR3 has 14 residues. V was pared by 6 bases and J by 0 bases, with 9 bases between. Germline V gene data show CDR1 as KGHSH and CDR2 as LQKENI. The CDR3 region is CASSPTDSGNTIYF. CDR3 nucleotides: TGTGCCAGCTCGCCGACAGACTCTGGAAACACCATATATTTT.

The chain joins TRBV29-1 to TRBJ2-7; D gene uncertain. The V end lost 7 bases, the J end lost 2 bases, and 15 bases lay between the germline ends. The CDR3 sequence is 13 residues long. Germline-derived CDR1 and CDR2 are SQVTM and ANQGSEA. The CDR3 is CSAGDAGPYEQYF. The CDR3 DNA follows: TGCAGCGCGGGTGACGCCGGACCCTACGAGCAGTACTTC.

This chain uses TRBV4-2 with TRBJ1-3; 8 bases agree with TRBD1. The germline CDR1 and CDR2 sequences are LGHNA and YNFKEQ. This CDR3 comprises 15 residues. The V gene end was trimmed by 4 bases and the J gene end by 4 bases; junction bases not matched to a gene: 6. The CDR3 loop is CASSPNRGGGNTIYF. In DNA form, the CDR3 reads TGTGCCAGCAGCCCAAACAGGGGGGGAGGAAACACCATATATTTT.

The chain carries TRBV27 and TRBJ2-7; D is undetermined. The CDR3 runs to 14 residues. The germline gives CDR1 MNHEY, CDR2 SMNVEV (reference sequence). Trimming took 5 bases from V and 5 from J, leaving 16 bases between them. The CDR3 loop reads CASSPKTVLHEQYF. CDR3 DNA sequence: TGTGCCAGCAGTCCGAAGACGGTTCTACACGAGCAGTACTTC.

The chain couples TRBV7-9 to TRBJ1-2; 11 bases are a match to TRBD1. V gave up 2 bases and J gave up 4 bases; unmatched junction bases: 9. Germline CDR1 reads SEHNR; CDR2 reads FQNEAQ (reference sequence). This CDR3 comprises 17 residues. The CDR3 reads CASSLWPRGQGVYGYTF. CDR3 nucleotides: TGTGCCAGCAGCTTATGGCCCAGGGGACAGGGGGTCTATGGCTACACCTTC.

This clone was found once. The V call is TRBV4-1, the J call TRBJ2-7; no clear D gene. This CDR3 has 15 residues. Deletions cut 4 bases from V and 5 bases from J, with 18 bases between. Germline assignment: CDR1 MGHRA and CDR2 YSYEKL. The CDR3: CASSLRLSPTDEQYF. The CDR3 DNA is TGCGCCAGCAGCCTCCGACTGAGTCCGACGGACGAGCAGTACTTC.

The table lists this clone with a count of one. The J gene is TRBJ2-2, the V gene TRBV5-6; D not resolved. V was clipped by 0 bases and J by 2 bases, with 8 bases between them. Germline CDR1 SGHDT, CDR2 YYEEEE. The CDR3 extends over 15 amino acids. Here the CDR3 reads CASSLGSRNTGELFF. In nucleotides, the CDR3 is TGTGCCAGCAGCTTGGGCAGCAGAAACACCGGGGAGCTGTTTTTT.

The chain's CDR3 is CASSSSDQPQHF. CDR3 nucleotides: TGTGCCAGCAGCTCCTCTGATCAGCCCCAGCATTTT. The chain links TRBV13 to TRBJ1-5; D not certain. CDR1 PRHDT and CDR2 FYEKMQ come from the germline V gene (reference sequence). This CDR3 contains 12 residues. The ends were cut back, 4 bases at V and 5 bases at J, with 6 bases in the middle.

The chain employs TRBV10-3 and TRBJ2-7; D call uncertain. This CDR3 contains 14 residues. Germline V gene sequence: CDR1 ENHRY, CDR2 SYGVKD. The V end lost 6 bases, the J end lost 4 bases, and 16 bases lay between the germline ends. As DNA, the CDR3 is TGTGCCATCAGGGATCTAAAAAGAGTTTACGAGCAGTACTTC. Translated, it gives CAIRDLKRVYEQYF.

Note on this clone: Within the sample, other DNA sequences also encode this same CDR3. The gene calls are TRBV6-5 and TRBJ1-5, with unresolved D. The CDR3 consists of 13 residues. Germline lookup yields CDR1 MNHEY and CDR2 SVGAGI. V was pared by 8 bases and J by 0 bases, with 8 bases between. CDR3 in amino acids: CASSRDSNQPQHF. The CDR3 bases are TGTGCCAGCTCAAGGGATAGCAATCAGCCCCAGCATTTT.

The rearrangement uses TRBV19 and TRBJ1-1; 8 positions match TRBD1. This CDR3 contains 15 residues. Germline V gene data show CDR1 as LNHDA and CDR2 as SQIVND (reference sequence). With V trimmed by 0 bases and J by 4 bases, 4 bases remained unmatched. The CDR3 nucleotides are TGTGCCAGTAGTATAGATCAGGGGGCGACCACTGAAGCTTTCTTT. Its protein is CASSIDQGATTEAFF.

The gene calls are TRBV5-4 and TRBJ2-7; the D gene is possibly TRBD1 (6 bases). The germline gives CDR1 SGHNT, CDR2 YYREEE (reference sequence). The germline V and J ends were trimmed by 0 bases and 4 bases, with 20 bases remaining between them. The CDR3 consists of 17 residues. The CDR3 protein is CASSLGLQGRRPYEQYF. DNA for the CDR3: TGTGCCAGCAGCTTGGGCCTACAGGGAAGGAGGCCTTACGAGCAGTACTTC.

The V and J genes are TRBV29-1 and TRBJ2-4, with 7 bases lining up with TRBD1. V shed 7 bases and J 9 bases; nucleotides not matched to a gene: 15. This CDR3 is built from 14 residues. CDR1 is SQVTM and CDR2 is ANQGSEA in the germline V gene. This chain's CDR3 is CSAGPGQTEGIQYF. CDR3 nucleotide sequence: TGCAGCGCAGGGCCGGGACAGACGGAAGGCATTCAGTACTTC.

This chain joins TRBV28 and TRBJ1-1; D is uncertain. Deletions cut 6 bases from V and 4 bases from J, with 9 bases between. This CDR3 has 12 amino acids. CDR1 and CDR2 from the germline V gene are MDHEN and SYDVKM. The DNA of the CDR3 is TGTGCCAGCAGGGCTCTGGGCACTGAAGCTTTCTTT. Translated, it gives CASRALGTEAFF. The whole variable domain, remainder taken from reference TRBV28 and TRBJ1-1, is DVKVTQSSRYLVKRTGEKVFLECVQDMDHENMFWYRQDPGLGLRLIYFSYDVKMKEKGDIPEGYSVSREKKERFSLILESASTNQTSMYLCASRALGTEAFFGQGTRLTVV.

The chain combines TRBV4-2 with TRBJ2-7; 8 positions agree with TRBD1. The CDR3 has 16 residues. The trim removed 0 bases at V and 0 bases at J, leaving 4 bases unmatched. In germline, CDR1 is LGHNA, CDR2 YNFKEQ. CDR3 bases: TGTGCCAGCAGCCAAGAGACAGGACAGGGCTCCTACGAGCAGTACTTC. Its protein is CASSQETGQGSYEQYF.

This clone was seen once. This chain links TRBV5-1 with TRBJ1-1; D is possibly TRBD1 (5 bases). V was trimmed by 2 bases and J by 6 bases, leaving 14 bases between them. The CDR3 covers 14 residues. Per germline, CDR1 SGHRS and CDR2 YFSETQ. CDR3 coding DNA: TGCGCCAGCAGCTTACCAGGGTCCAGCGCTGAAGCTTTCTTT. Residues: CASSLPGSSAEAFF.

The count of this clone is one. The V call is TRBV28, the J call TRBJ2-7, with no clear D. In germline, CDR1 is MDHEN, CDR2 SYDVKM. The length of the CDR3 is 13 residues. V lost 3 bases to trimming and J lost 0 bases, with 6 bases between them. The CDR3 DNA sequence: TGTGCCAGCAGTTTGATCCTCTCCTACGAGCAGTACTTC. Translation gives CASSLILSYEQYF.

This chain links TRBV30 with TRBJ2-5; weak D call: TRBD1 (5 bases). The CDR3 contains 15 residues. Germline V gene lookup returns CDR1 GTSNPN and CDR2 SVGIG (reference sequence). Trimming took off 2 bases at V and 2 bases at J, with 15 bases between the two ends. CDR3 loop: CAWSITRVKQETQYF. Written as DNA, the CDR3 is TGTGCCTGGAGTATTACCAGGGTGAAACAAGAGACCCAGTACTTC.

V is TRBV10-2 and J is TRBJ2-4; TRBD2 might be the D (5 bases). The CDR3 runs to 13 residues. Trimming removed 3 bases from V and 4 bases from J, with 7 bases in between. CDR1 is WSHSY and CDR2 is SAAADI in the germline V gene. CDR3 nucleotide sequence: TGCGCCAGCAGTGATAGCGCGAAAAACATTCAGTACTTC. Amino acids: CASSDSAKNIQYF.

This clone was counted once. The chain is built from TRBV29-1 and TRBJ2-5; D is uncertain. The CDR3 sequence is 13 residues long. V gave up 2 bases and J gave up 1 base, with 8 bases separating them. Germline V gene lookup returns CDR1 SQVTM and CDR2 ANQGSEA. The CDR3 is CSVEWQPQETQYF. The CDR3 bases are TGCAGCGTTGAATGGCAGCCCCAAGAGACCCAGTACTTC.

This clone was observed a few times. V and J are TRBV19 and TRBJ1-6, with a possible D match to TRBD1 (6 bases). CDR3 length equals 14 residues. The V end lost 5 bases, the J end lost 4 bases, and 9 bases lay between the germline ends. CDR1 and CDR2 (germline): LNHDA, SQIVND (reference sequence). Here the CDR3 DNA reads TGTGCCAGTAGTCCACAGGGATATAATTCACCCCTCCACTTT. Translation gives CASSPQGYNSPLHF.